This T cell receptor (beta chain) was captured by sequencing in a study of T cells in narcolepsy. Germline V CDR1 and CDR2: MNHNY, SVGAGI (reference sequence). With 6 bases removed from V and 5 bases from J, the gap between germline ends came to 14 bases. The CDR3 extends over 13 amino acids. Libraries were prepared by immunoSEQ multiplex PCR; TCRdb keeps only in-frame clonotypes and omits some of them. This sample has 30,000 to 45,000 clones, with 87% found just once. Study-level results: Blood of same and different patients, but not healthy controls, reportedly held recurring autoreactive clonotypes. Autoreactive HCRT-specific and TRIB2-specific clonotypes were marked in same-patient CSF-versus-blood CD4+ comparisons. Autoreactive clone sequences were missing from some blood memory CD4+ repertoires.

About this clone itself: Its specificity is unknown.

Sequenced sample: CD45RA- memory CD4+ T cells from PBMCs. This TCR derives from a human donor with narcolepsy. The rearrangement uses TRBV6-6 and TRBJ2-7, with D possibly TRBD2 on 5 matching bases. The CDR3 nucleotides read TGTGCCAGCAGCAACCCGGGGATCCACGAGCAGTACTTC. Its protein product is CASSNPGIHEQYF.